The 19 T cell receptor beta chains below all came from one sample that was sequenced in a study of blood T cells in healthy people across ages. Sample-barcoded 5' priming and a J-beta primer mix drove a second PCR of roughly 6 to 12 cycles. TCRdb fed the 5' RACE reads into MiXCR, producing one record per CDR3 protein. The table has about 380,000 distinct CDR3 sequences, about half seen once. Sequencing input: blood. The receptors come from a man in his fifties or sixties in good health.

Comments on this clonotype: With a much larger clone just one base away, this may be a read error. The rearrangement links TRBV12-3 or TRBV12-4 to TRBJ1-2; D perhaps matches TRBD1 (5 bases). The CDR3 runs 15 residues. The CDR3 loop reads CGSSPLGVEVFGYTF. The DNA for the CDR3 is TGTGGCAGCAGTCCTCTGGGGGTTGAGGTATTTGGCTACACCTTC.

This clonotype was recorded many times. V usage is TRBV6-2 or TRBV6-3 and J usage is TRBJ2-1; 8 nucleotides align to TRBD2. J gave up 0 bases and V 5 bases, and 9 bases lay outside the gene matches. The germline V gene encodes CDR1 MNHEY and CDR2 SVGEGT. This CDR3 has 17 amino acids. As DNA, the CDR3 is TGTGCCAGCAGTACCGGACTAGCCAGGAGCTCCTACAATGAGCAGTTCTTC. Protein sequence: CASSTGLARSSYNEQFF.

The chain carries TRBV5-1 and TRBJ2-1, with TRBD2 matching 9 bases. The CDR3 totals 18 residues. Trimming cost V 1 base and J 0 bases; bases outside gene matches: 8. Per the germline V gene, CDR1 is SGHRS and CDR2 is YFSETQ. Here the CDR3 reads CASSLLGSGGPSYNEQFF. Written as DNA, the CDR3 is TGCGCCAGCAGCTTGTTGGGTAGCGGGGGCCCCTCCTACAATGAGCAGTTCTTC.

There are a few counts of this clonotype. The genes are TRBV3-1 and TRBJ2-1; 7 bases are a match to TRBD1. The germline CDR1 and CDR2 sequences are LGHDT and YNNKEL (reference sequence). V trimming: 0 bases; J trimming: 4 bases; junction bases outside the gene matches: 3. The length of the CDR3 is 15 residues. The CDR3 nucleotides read TGTGCCAGCAGCCAAGATCGACAGGGATACAATGAGCAGTTCTTC. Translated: CASSQDRQGYNEQFF.

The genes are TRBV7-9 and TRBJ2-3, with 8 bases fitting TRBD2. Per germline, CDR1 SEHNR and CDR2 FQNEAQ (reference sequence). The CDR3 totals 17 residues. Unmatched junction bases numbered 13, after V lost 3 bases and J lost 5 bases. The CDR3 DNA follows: TGTGCCAGCAGCTTGGGTATAGCGGGAAGGGGAGTAGATACGCAGTATTTT. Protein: CASSLGIAGRGVDTQYF.

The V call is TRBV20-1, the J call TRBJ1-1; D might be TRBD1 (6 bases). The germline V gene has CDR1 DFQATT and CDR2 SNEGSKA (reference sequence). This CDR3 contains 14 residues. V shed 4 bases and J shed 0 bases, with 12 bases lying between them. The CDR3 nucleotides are TGCAGTGCTACCCGACAGGCGGTGAACACTGAAGCTTTCTTT. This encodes CSATRQAVNTEAFF.

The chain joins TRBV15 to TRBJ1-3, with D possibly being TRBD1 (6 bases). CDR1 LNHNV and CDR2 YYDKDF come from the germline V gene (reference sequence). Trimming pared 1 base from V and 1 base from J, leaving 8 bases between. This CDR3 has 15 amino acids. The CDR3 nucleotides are TGTGCCACCAGCAGAGCTACAGGGTCTGGAAACACCATATATTTT. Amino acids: CATSRATGSGNTIYF.

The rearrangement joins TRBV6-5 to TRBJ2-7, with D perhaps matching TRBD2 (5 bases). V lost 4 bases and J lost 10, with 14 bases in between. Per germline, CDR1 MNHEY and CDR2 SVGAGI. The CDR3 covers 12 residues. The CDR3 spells CASSSNLGAQYF. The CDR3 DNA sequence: TGTGCCAGCAGTTCCAACTTGGGAGCCCAGTACTTC.

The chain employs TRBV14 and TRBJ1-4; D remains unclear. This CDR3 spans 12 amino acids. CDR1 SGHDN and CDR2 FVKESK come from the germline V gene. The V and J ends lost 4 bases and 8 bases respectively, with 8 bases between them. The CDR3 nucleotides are TGTGCCAGCAGCCCCTTAGGAGAAAAACTGTTTTTT. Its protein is CASSPLGEKLFF. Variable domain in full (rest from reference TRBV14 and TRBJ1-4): EAGVTQFPSHSVIEKGQTVTLRCDPISGHDNLYWYRRVMGKEIKFLLHFVKESKQDESGMPNNRFLAERTGGTYSTLKVQPAELEDSGVYFCASSPLGEKLFFGSGTQLSVL.

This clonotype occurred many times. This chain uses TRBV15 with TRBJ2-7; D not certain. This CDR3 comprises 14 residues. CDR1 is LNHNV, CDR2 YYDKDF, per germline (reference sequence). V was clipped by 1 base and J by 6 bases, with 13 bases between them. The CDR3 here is CATSRGSEAREQYF. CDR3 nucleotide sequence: TGTGCCACCAGCAGAGGTAGTGAGGCTCGCGAGCAGTACTTC.

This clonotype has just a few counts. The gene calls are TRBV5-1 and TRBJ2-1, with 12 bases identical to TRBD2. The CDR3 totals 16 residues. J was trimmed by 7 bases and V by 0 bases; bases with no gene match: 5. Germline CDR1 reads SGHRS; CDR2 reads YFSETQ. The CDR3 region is CASSLARTSGTNEQFF. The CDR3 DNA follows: TGCGCCAGCAGCTTGGCCAGGACTAGCGGGACAAATGAGCAGTTCTTC.

Written as DNA, the CDR3 is TGTGCCAGCAGTTTAGGATCCCAGGGACCCTACGAGCAGTACTTC. It translates to CASSLGSQGPYEQYF. The chain recombines TRBV12-3 or TRBV12-4 with TRBJ2-7; D possibly uses TRBD1 or TRBD2 (5 bases each). This CDR3 has 15 amino acids. Trimming took off 1 base at V and 2 bases at J, with 12 bases between the two ends.

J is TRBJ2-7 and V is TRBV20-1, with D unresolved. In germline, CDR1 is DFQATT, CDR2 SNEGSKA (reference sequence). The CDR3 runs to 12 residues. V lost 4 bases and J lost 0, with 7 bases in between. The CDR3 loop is CSATQSSYEQYF. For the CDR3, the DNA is TGCAGTGCTACCCAGAGCTCCTACGAGCAGTACTTC.

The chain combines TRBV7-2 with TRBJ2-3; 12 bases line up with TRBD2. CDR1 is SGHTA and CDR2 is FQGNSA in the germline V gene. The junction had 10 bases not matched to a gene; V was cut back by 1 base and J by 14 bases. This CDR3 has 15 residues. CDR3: CASSLETSGRPGAYF. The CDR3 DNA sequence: TGTGCCAGCAGCTTAGAGACTAGCGGGAGACCGGGGGCGTATTTT.

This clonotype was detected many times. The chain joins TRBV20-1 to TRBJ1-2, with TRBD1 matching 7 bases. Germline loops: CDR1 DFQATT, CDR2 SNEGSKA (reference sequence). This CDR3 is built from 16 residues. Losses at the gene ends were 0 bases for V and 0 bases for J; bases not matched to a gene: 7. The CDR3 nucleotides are TGCAGTGCTAGAGATTCCCTGGGGACAGCTAACTATGGCTACACCTTC. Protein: CSARDSLGTANYGYTF.

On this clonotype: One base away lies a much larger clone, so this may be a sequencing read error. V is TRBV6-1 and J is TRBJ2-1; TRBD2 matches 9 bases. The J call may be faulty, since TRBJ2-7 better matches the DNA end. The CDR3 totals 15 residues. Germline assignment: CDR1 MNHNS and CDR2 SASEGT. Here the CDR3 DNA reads TGTGCCAGCAGCTTTAGCGGGGGCCAGATGCGCGAGCAGTACTTC. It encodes CASSFSGGQMREQYF.

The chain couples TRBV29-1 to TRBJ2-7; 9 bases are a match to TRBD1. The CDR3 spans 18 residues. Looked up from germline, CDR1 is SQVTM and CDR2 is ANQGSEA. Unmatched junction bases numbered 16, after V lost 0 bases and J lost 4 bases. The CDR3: CSVEDSIISGTGSYEQYF. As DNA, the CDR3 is TGCAGCGTTGAAGATTCGATCATTTCCGGGACAGGGTCTTACGAGCAGTACTTC.

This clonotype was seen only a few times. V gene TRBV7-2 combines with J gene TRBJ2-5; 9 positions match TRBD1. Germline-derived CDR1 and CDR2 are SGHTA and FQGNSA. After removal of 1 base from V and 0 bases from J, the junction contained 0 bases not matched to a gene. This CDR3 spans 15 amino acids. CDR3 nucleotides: TGTGCCAGCAGCTTAGGGGACAGGGACCAAGAGACCCAGTACTTC. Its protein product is CASSLGDRDQETQYF.

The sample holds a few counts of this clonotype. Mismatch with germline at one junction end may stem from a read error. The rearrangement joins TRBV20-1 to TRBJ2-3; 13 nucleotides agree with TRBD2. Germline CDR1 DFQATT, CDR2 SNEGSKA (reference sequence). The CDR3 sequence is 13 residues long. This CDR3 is CSTSGGATDTQYF. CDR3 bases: TGCAGTACTAGCGGGGGGGCCACAGATACGCAGTATTTT.